The source of this TCR beta chain is a study of PD-1 blockade in classical Hodgkin lymphoma. With respect to this clone: Antigen specificity is unknown.

General observations from the study: It was reported that newly diagnosed patients had less baseline TCR diversity than healthy donors.

Profiled with immunoSEQ multiplex PCR; TCRdb holds only in-frame clones, not every one. This table has 20,000 to 25,000 clones, over 65% appearing once. From germline, CDR1 is SEHNR and CDR2 FQNEAQ (reference sequence). The CDR3 is 15 residues long. The germline V and J ends were trimmed by 1 base and 3 bases, with 13 bases remaining between them. Each of the patients experienced relapse following autologous stem cell transplantation, and their brentuximab vedotin exposure differed. This chain links TRBV7-9 with TRBJ2-7; D is tentatively TRBD1 or TRBD2 (5 bases each). The sequence derives from a human donor with classical Hodgkin lymphoma. The starting material was peripheral blood mononuclear cells (PBMCs), obtained before the second cycle of nivolumab. The CDR3 DNA follows: TGTGCCAGCAGCTTAGGTGGGACGGGGTACTACGAGCAGTACTTC. Translated: CASSLGGTGYYEQYF.